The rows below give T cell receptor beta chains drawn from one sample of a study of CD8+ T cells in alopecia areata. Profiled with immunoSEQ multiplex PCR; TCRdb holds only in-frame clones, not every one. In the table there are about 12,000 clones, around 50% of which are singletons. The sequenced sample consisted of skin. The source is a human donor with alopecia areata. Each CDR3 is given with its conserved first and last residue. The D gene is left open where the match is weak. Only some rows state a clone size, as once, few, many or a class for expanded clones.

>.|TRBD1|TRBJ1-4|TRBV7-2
TGTGCCAGCAGCCCTCGGACAGGGTTTGAAAAACTGTTTTTT
CASSPRTGFEKLFF
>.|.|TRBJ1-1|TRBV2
TGTGCCAGCAGTGAAAGGTTGCGGGCTGAAGCTTTCTTT
CASSERLRAEAFF
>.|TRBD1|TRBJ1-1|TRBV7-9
TGTGCCAGCATCCCGGGACAGGGGGCTCTTAGTGAAGCTTTCTTT
CASIPGQGALSEAFF
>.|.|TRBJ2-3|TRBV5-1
TGCGCCAGCAGCCCGACGGACCGACACACAGATACGCAGTATTTT
CASSPTDRHTDTQYF
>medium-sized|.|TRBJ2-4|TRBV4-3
TGCGCCAGCAGCCAAGGTTCGCCCATAGGGAACATTCAGTACTTC
CASSQGSPIGNIQYF
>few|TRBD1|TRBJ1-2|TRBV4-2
TGTGCCAGCAGCCAAGACGGGACAGGCCTCTATGGCTACACCTTC
CASSQDGTGLYGYTF
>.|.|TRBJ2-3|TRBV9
TGTGCCAGCAGCGTGACGGGTTACGGAGATACGCAGTATTTT
CASSVTGYGDTQYF
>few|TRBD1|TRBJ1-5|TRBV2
TGTGCCAGCAGTGAGACAGGGGGACAGCCCCAGCATTTT
CASSETGGQPQHF
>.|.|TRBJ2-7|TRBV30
TGTGCCTGCAGACAGTCCTACGAGCAGTACTTC
CACRQSYEQYF
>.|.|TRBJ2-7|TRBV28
TGTGCCAGCAGTTTATTCACAGGCGACTACGAGCAGTACTTC
CASSLFTGDYEQYF
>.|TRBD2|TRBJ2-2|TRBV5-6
TGTGCCAGCAGCTTCCGAACGGGGGGAGACACCGGGGAGCTGTTTTTT
CASSFRTGGDTGELFF
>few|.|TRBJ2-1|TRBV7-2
TGTGCCAGCAGCTTAACCGGTAGCGGCTACAATGAGCAGTTCTTC
CASSLTGSGYNEQFF
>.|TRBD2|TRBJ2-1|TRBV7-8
TGTGCCAGCAGCTTACGCGGGGGAAGCTCCTACAATGAGCAGTTCTTC
CASSLRGGSSYNEQFF
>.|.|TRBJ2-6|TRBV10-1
TGCGCCAGCAGTGCTGCCATAGATCGCAAAAGTCGGGCCAACGTCCTGACTTTC
CASSAAIDRKSRANVLTF
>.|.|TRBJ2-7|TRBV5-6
TGTGCCAGCAGCTTACCCGGACAGTCCTACGAGCAGTACTTC
CASSLPGQSYEQYF
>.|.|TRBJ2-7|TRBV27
TGTGCCAGCAGTTTGTACGGGGTGTTCGTGCCCTACGAGCAGTACTTC
CASSLYGVFVPYEQYF
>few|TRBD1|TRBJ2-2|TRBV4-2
TGTGCCAGCAGAGGGACAGGGAAGTCCGGGGAGCTGTTTTTT
CASRGTGKSGELFF
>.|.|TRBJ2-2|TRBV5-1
TGCGCCAGCAGCCTAGGACATACGAACACCGGGGAGCTGTTTTTT
CASSLGHTNTGELFF
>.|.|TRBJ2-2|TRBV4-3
TGCGCCAGCAGCCAAGGGGTGGATTGGGGGGAGCTGTTTTTT
CASSQGVDWGELFF
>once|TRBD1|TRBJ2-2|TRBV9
TGTGCCAGCAGCGTAGACCCAGGGGGCGCGGGCGGGGAGCTGTTTTTT
CASSVDPGGAGGELFF
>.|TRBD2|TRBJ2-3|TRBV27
TGTGCCAGCAGAGGTATAGCGGGTACTAGCACAGATACGCAGTATTTT
CASRGIAGTSTDTQYF
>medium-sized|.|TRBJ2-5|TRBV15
TGTGCCACCAGCATGCAGGATAAAGAGACCCAGTACTTC
CATSMQDKETQYF
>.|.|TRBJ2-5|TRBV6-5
TGTGCCAGCAGGTCGGGGGAGACCCAGTACTTC
CASRSGETQYF
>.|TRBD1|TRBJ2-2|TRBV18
TGTGCCAGCTCAACTGCTCCCGGGACAGCTACCGGGGAGCTGTTTTTT
CASSTAPGTATGELFF
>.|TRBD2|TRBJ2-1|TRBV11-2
TGTGCCGGGGGGACTAGCGGGCCCGTTAATGAGCAGTTCTTC
CAGGTSGPVNEQFF
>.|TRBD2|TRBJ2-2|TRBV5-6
TGTGCCAGCAGCGGTAGCGGGACCTACACCGGGGAGCTGTTTTTT
CASSGSGTYTGELFF